The text below deals with one T cell receptor (beta chain). Its specificity is unknown. Both 60 Vbeta primers and 13 Jbeta primers went into the PCR. The table came from immunoSEQ multiplex PCR; TCRdb's copy has only in-frame clones and leaves some out. This table holds about 150,000 clones, 64% found once. The data were obtained in a study of cytomegalovirus exposure and HLA in healthy donors. Trimming removed 1 base from V and 0 bases from J, with 9 bases in between. The CDR3 loop spans 15 amino acids. Germline V gene data show CDR1 as SGHNT and CDR2 as YENEEA. Study outcomes and limitations: Exclusion as indistinguishable affected some V segments, including TRBV6-2 and TRBV6-3. When presence/absence was analysed, sequencing depth was taken to be roughly uniform across donors.

This sequence originates from a woman aged 25 to 39 in good health and CMV-seropositive. The sample was PBMCs. The J gene is TRBJ1-1, the V gene TRBV11-3; D unresolved. DNA of the CDR3: TGTGCCAGCAGCTTAGCCGGGATAATGAACACTGAAGCTTTCTTT. This codes for CASSLAGIMNTEAFF.